These T cell receptor beta chains were read from a single sample in a study of blood T cell repertoires in COVID-19. The method was immunoSEQ multiplex PCR; TCRdb's version includes in-frame clones alone and lacks a portion of them. The table includes 250,000 to 300,000 clones, around 89% detected once. Material for sequencing was PBMCs or T cells enriched from blood (not recorded which). The receptor source for this set is a woman between 55 and 75 years old in a cohort exposed to, infected with or recovered from COVID-19 (not recorded which). The CDR3 runs from the conserved cysteine through the conserved F or W. D genes are given only for firm matches. Part of the rows lack a size; the others show once, few, many or a class for expanded clones.

V gene	D gene	clone size	J gene	CDR3 protein	CDR3 DNA
TRBV30	.	.	TRBJ1-1	CAWILGRTEAFF	TGTGCCTGGATACTGGGGAGAACTGAAGCTTTCTTT
TRBV25-1	.	.	TRBJ2-7	CASSEYGEQYF	TGTGCCAGCAGTGAATACGGCGAGCAGTACTTC
TRBV24-1	.	.	TRBJ1-2	CATSGAMANYGYTF	TGTGCCACCAGTGGAGCAATGGCTAACTATGGCTACACCTTC
TRBV10-1	TRBD1	.	TRBJ1-1	CASSRTGVGTEAFF	TGCGCCAGCAGTCGGACAGGTGTAGGCACTGAAGCTTTCTTT
TRBV6-4	.	.	TRBJ2-1	CASSVRQGYNEQFF	TGTGCCAGCAGTGTTAGGCAGGGCTACAATGAGCAGTTCTTC
TRBV7-3	TRBD2	.	TRBJ2-1	CASSSGTIQFF	TGTGCCAGCAGCTCCGGGACTATCCAGTTCTTC
TRBV6-5	TRBD1	.	TRBJ2-2	CASSYDRGHSGELFF	TGTGCCAGCAGTTACGACAGGGGGCATAGCGGGGAGCTGTTTTTT
TRBV7-3	TRBD2	once	TRBJ2-1	CASSPLAGSYNEQFF	TGTGCCAGCAGCCCACTAGCGGGAAGCTACAATGAGCAGTTCTTC
TRBV19	TRBD2	.	TRBJ2-1	CASRRAGVGHNEQFF	TGTGCCAGTAGGCGAGCGGGAGTGGGGCACAATGAGCAGTTCTTC
TRBV21-1	.	.	TRBJ1-3	CASSKGAGLSGNTIYF	TGTGCCAGCAGCAAAGGGGCAGGGCTCTCTGGAAACACCATATATTTT
TRBV24-1	TRBD2	.	TRBJ2-7	CATSDPTAGAYEQYF	TGTGCCACCAGTGATCCCACAGCGGGAGCTTACGAGCAGTACTTC
TRBV18	TRBD1	.	TRBJ1-6	CASSRDRENSPLHF	TGTGCCAGCTCACGGGACAGGGAGAATTCACCCCTCCACTTT
TRBV7-8	.	.	TRBJ1-2	CASSLDAGAPIYGYTF	TGTGCCAGCAGCTTAGACGCAGGGGCCCCGATCTATGGCTACACCTTC
TRBV6-2/TRBV6-3	TRBD2	.	TRBJ2-3	CASSPLGGGELRTDTQYF	TGTGCCAGCAGTCCCCTCGGGGGGGGCGAATTGCGCACAGATACGCAGTATTTT
TRBV6-5	TRBD1	.	TRBJ1-2	CASSQGNYGYTF	TGTGCCAGCTCACAGGGGAACTATGGCTACACCTTC
TRBV29-1	TRBD1	.	TRBJ1-1	CSVAGQYMNTEAFF	TGCAGCGTCGCGGGACAGTACATGAACACTGAAGCTTTCTTT
TRBV11-2	TRBD1	.	TRBJ2-2	CASSPTHGQGGSNTGELFF	TGTGCCAGCAGCCCTACACACGGACAGGGAGGATCGAACACCGGGGAGCTGTTTTTT
TRBV18	.	.	TRBJ2-7	CASSPSSYEQYF	TGTGCCAGCTCACCTAGCTCCTACGAGCAGTACTTC
TRBV2	TRBD1	.	TRBJ2-3	CASSPDRVKYF	TGTGCCAGCAGTCCCGACAGGGTAAAGTATTTT
TRBV12-3/TRBV12-4	TRBD1	.	TRBJ1-6	CAIRQGNSPLHF	TGTGCCATCCGACAGGGCAATTCACCCCTCCACTTT
TRBV6-5	.	.	TRBJ2-1	CASSSNVGYNEQFF	TGTGCCAGCAGTTCCAACGTCGGGTACAATGAGCAGTTCTTC
TRBV5-5	.	.	TRBJ1-3	CASMVIPLVPASDYTIYF	TGTGCCAGCATGGTTATTCCTCTCGTGCCCGCGTCCGACTACACCATATATTTT
TRBV5-1	.	.	TRBJ2-1	CASSLTRTANEQFF	TGCGCCAGCAGCTTGACTAGGACCGCCAATGAGCAGTTCTTC
TRBV19	.	.	TRBJ1-4	CASRLSGASLNEKLFF	TGTGCCAGTAGGCTCTCAGGGGCCTCGCTGAATGAAAAACTGTTTTTT
TRBV27	.	.	TRBJ2-5	CASSAGGQETQYF	TGTGCCAGCAGTGCCGGGGGGCAGGAGACCCAGTACTTC
TRBV30	.	.	TRBJ1-3	CAWSPTNYGNTIYF	TGTGCCTGGAGTCCCACTAATTACGGAAACACCATATATTTT
TRBV7-3	.	few	TRBJ2-3	CASSLVSTDTQYF	TGTGCCAGCAGCTTAGTCTCCACAGATACGCAGTATTTT
TRBV28	TRBD1	.	TRBJ2-2	CASSNPSGQDFSGELFF	TGTGCCAGCAGTAACCCCTCGGGACAGGACTTCTCCGGGGAGCTGTTTTTT
TRBV27	TRBD2	few	TRBJ2-7	CASSAGGRGAYEQYF	TGTGCCAGCAGTGCTGGCGGGAGGGGGGCCTACGAGCAGTACTTC
TRBV19	TRBD2	once	TRBJ2-1	CASSGLVSGSGFDNEQFF	TGTGCCAGTAGTGGCCTGGTCAGCGGGAGTGGGTTTGACAATGAGCAGTTCTTC
TRBV5-1	.	.	TRBJ2-2	CASSLMPSGASGTGELFF	TGCGCCAGCAGCTTGATGCCCTCGGGTGCAAGTGGCACCGGGGAGCTGTTTTTT
TRBV27	TRBD2	.	TRBJ2-3	CASSFSSGGVDTQYF	TGTGCCAGCAGTTTTTCTAGCGGGGGAGTAGATACGCAGTATTTT
TRBV7-2	.	.	TRBJ2-2	CASSLGPGRHTGELFF	TGTGCCAGCAGCTTAGGGCCGGGGAGGCACACCGGGGAGCTGTTTTTT
TRBV6-5	TRBD1	.	TRBJ2-7	CASSYGTVTYEQYF	TGTGCCAGCAGCTATGGGACAGTGACCTACGAGCAGTACTTC
TRBV30	.	.	TRBJ1-1	CAWRGSMNTEAFF	TGTGCCTGGAGGGGGAGCATGAACACTGAAGCTTTCTTT
TRBV5-6	.	.	TRBJ1-2	CASSFREDGYYGYTF	TGTGCCAGCAGCTTTCGGGAAGACGGATACTATGGCTACACCTTC
TRBV6-5	.	.	TRBJ2-3	CANGQWPDTQYF	TGTGCCAACGGACAGTGGCCAGATACGCAGTATTTT
TRBV7-9	TRBD1	.	TRBJ2-2	CASSLWRLQGANTGELFF	TGTGCCAGCAGCTTATGGCGTCTCCAGGGGGCGAACACCGGGGAGCTGTTTTTT
TRBV18	.	.	TRBJ2-4	CASSPPGSNIQYF	TGTGCCAGCTCCCCCCCCGGGTCTAACATTCAGTACTTC
TRBV21-1	.	.	TRBJ1-1	CASSPPRGGNTEAFF	TGTGCCAGCAGCCCCCCCAGAGGAGGGAACACTGAAGCTTTCTTT
TRBV5-1	.	.	TRBJ2-1	CASSLGLLLEEQFF	TGCGCCAGCAGCTTGGGGTTGCTACTGGAGGAGCAGTTCTTC
TRBV6-1	.	few	TRBJ2-3	CASSEGSSSTDTQYF	TGTGCCAGCAGTGAAGGGAGTTCTAGCACAGATACGCAGTATTTT
TRBV2	TRBD2	.	TRBJ2-1	CASSVGGRAVAYNEQFF	TGTGCCAGCAGTGTGGGCGGGAGGGCCGTGGCCTACAATGAGCAGTTCTTC
TRBV2	TRBD2	.	TRBJ2-3	CASNRLAGDGTDTQYF	TGTGCCAGCAATAGACTAGCGGGAGACGGCACAGATACGCAGTATTTT
TRBV28	TRBD1	.	TRBJ1-1	CASSHTGAQAFF	TGTGCCAGCAGCCACACAGGGGCGCAAGCTTTCTTT
TRBV6-5	.	.	TRBJ1-1	CASSYSERNTEAFF	TGTGCCAGCAGTTACTCCGAGAGGAACACTGAAGCTTTCTTT
TRBV9	.	.	TRBJ2-3	CASSVGEADTQYF	TGTGCCAGCAGCGTAGGCGAGGCGGATACGCAGTATTTT
TRBV18	.	.	TRBJ2-5	CASSLQGRETQYF	TGTGCCAGCTCTCTACAGGGACGAGAGACCCAGTACTTC
TRBV28	TRBD1	.	TRBJ1-5	CASSLWGTGQNSNQPQHF	TGTGCCAGCAGTTTATGGGGGACAGGGCAAAATAGCAATCAGCCCCAGCATTTT
TRBV13	.	once	TRBJ1-2	CASSLGTGSNGYTF	TGTGCCAGCAGCTTAGGGACTGGGTCCAATGGCTACACCTTC
TRBV6-1	TRBD1	.	TRBJ1-4	CASSAQTGWTDEKLFF	TGTGCCAGCAGTGCACAGACAGGGTGGACGGATGAAAAACTGTTTTTT
TRBV6-4	TRBD2	.	TRBJ2-1	CASSESVAGEGNEQFF	TGTGCCAGCAGTGAATCGGTAGCGGGAGAGGGCAATGAGCAGTTCTTC
TRBV20-1	.	few	TRBJ1-1	CSAPTNTEAFF	TGCAGTGCTCCCACTAACACTGAAGCTTTCTTT
TRBV28	TRBD1	few	TRBJ1-1	CASSLWTGAGQNTEAFF	TGTGCCAGCAGTTTATGGACAGGGGCAGGGCAGAACACTGAAGCTTTCTTT
TRBV6-5	TRBD2	.	TRBJ2-7	CASTLTPSGSGEQYF	TGTGCCAGCACCCTCACCCCTAGCGGGAGTGGTGAGCAGTACTTC
TRBV7-2	.	.	TRBJ2-7	CASSRQASYEQYF	TGTGCCAGCAGCCGACAGGCGTCCTACGAGCAGTACTTC
TRBV10-3	TRBD1	.	TRBJ2-1	CAISDSGQGGISYNEQFF	TGTGCCATCAGTGACAGCGGACAGGGAGGCATCTCCTACAATGAGCAGTTCTTC
TRBV21-1	.	.	TRBJ1-3	CASSSVFTDRSSGNTIYF	TGTGCCAGCAGCAGCGTCTTTACCGACAGGAGCTCTGGAAACACCATATATTTT
TRBV30	.	.	TRBJ1-6	CAWTLGLESSPLHF	TGTGCCTGGACCCTCGGGTTAGAATCTTCACCCCTCCACTTT